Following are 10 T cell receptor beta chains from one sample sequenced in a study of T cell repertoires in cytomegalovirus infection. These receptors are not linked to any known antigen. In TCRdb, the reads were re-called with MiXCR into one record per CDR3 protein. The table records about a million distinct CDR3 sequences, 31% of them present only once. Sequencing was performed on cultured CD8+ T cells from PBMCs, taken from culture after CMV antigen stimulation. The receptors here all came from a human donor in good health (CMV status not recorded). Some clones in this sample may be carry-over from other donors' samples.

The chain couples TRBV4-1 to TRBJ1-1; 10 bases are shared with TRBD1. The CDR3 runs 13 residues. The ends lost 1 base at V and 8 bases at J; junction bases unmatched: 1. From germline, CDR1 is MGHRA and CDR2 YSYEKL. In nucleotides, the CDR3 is TGCGCCAGCAGCCAAGGACAGGGGGCGGAAGCTTTCTTT. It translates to CASSQGQGAEAFF.

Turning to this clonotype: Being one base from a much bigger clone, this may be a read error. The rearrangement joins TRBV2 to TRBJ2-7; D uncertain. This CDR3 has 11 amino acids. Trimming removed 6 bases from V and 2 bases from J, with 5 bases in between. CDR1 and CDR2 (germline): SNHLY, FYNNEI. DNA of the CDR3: TGTGCCAGCAGGGAGACCTACGAGCAGTACTTC. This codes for CASRETYEQYF.

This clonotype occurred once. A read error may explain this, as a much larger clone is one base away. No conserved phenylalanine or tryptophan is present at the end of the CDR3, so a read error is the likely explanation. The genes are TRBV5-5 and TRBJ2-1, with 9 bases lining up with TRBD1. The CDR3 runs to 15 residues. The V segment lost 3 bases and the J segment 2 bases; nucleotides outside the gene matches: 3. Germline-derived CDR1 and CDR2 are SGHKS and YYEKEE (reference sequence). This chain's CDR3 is CASSWGTGTYNEQFL. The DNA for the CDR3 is TGTGCCAGCAGCTGGGGGACAGGGACCTACAATGAGCAGTTCTTA.

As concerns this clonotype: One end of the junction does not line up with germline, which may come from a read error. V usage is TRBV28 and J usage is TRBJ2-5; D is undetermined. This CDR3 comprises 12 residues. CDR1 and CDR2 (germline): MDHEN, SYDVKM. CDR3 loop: CVSSISRETQYF. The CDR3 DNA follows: TGTGTCAGCAGTATATCACGGGAGACCCAGTACTTC.

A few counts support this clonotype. The chain's CDR3 is CASSAYPGQGAKGIYNEQFF. The CDR3 region has the DNA TGTGCCAGCAGCGCCTACCCGGGACAGGGGGCGAAGGGCATTTACAATGAGCAGTTCTTC. The chain links TRBV11-3 to TRBJ2-1; 12 bases match TRBD1. The CDR3 totals 20 residues. The V and J ends lost 5 bases and 4 bases, in that order; junction bases with no gene match: 18. Germline CDR1 is SGHNT and CDR2 is YENEEA.

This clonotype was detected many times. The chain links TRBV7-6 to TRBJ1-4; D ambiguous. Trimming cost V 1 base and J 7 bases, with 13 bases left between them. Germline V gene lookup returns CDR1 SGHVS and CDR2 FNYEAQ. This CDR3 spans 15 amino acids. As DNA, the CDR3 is TGTGCCAGCAGCTTAGAGGCGGATTGGGTTGAAAAACTGTTTTTT. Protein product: CASSLEADWVEKLFF.

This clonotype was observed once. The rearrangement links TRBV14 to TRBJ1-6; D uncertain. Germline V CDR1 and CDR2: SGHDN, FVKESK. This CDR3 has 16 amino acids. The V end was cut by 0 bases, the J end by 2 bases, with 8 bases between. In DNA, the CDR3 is TGTGCCAGCAGCCAAGACGCAAGGGCCTATAATTCACCCCTCCACTTT. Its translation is CASSQDARAYNSPLHF.

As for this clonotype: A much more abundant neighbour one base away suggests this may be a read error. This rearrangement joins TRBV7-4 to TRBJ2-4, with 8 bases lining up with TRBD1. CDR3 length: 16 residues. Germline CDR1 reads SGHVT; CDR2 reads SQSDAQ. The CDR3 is CASSGTGGLAKNIKYF. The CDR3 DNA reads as TGTGCCAGCAGCGGCACAGGGGGACTCGCCAAAAACATTAAGTACTTC.

The CDR3 reads CSALMNTEAFF. In nucleotides, the CDR3 is TGCAGCGCTCTGATGAACACTGAAGCTTTCTTT. V and J are TRBV29-1 and TRBJ1-1, with D hard to call. The CDR3 extends over 11 amino acids. Per the germline V gene, CDR1 is SQVTM and CDR2 is ANQGSEA. The germline V and J ends were trimmed by 7 bases and 0 bases, with 6 bases remaining between them.

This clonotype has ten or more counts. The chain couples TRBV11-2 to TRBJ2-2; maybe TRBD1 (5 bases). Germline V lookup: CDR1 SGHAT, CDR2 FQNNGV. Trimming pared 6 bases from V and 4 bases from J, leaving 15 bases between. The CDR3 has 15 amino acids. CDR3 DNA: TGTGCCAGCAGAACCGGTGGGGCGAGCACCGGGGAGCTGTTTTTT. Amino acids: CASRTGGASTGELFF. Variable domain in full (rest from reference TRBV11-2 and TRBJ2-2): EAGVAQSPRYKIIEKRQSVAFWCNPISGHATLYWYQQILGQGPKLLIQFQNNGVVDDSQLPKDRFSAERLKGVDSTLKIQPAKLEDSAVYLCASRTGGASTGELFFGEGSRLTVL.